What follows are 30 T cell receptor beta chains derived from one specimen sequenced in a study of blood T cell repertoires in COVID-19. Produced via immunoSEQ multiplex PCR; TCRdb's table is partial and in-frame only. The table has nearly 110,000 clones, over 60% seen once. Specimen: peripheral blood. The source of these receptors is a man of 80 years or more with COVID-19, enrolled during active disease.

This clone showed up just a few times. V is TRBV7-2 and J is TRBJ1-2; D gene uncertain. Trimming removed 5 bases from V and 7 bases from J, with 20 bases in between. The CDR3 extends over 15 amino acids. Germline values: CDR1 SGHTA, CDR2 FQGNSA. CDR3 loop: CASSPALVRGLGYTF. The CDR3 DNA follows: TGTGCCAGCAGCCCGGCCTTAGTCCGGGGTCTTGGCTACACCTTC.

The V and J genes are TRBV6-2 or TRBV6-3 and TRBJ2-7, with TRBD2 matching over 9 bases. The CDR3 totals 15 residues. Germline CDR1 and CDR2: MNHEY and SVGEGT. The ends lost 2 bases at V and 7 bases at J; junction bases unmatched: 9. CDR3: CASSYRGLAFGEQYF. The CDR3 region has the DNA TGTGCCAGCAGTTACAGAGGACTAGCGTTCGGGGAGCAGTACTTC.

The chain recombines TRBV29-1 with TRBJ2-3; the match to TRBD2 covers 7 bases. Losses at the gene ends were 8 bases for V and 4 bases for J; bases not matched to a gene: 18. The germline CDR1 and CDR2 sequences are SQVTM and ANQGSEA. This CDR3 is built from 16 residues. The CDR3 here is CSIIAAAGDGADTQYF. CDR3 coding DNA: TGCAGCATCATAGCAGCGGCGGGAGACGGGGCAGATACGCAGTATTTT.

The chain employs TRBV28 and TRBJ2-1; 9 bases align to TRBD1. Germline V gene data show CDR1 as MDHEN and CDR2 as SYDVKM. The CDR3 is 14 residues long. J was trimmed by 9 bases and V by 2 bases; bases with no gene match: 5. In nucleotides, the CDR3 is TGTGCCAGCAGTTTAAGGGACAGGGTATCTGAGCAGTTCTTC. Its protein product is CASSLRDRVSEQFF.

This clone was found a few times. The chain couples TRBV5-1 to TRBJ2-7; D possibly corresponds to TRBD2 (6 bases). Deletions cut 0 bases from V and 9 bases from J, with 13 bases between. Germline values: CDR1 SGHRS, CDR2 YFSETQ. This CDR3 spans 13 amino acids. The CDR3 loop is CASSLVGPGGQYF. The CDR3 bases are TGCGCCAGCAGCTTGGTTGGACCCGGGGGGCAGTACTTC.

The chain has TRBV11-2 and TRBJ2-7, with a possible D match to TRBD1 (5 bases). V lost 2 bases to trimming and J lost 0 bases, with 8 bases between them. The CDR3 covers 14 residues. From germline, CDR1 is SGHAT and CDR2 FQNNGV. DNA for the CDR3: TGTGCCAGCAGCTTACGAAGGGGCTCCTACGAGCAGTACTTC. This encodes CASSLRRGSYEQYF.

The chain carries TRBV6-5 and TRBJ2-1, with D possibly being TRBD1 (6 bases). Trimming shortened V by 0 bases and J by 5 bases, and 11 bases separated the two germline ends. Germline V gives CDR1 MNHEY, CDR2 SVGAGI. The CDR3 length is 15 residues. The CDR3 reads CASSYSTGFNNEQFF. CDR3 DNA: TGTGCCAGCAGTTACTCGACAGGTTTTAACAATGAGCAGTTCTTC.

The chain carries TRBV7-9 and TRBJ2-7, with a possible D match to TRBD2 (6 bases). CDR1 and CDR2 from the germline V gene are SEHNR and FQNEAQ (reference sequence). The CDR3 has 11 amino acids. V lost 3 bases to trimming and J lost 7 bases, with 7 bases between them. This chain's CDR3 is CASSFAGEQYF. CDR3 DNA sequence: TGTGCCAGCAGCTTCGCGGGGGAGCAGTACTTC. Drawing the rest from reference TRBV7-9 and TRBJ2-7, the complete variable domain is DTGVSQNPRHKITKRGQNVTFRCDPISEHNRLYWYRQTLGQGPEFLTYFQNEAQLEKSRLLSDRFSAERPKGSFSTLEIQRTEQGDSAMYLCASSFAGEQYFGPGTRLTVT.

In its sample, this clone was seen once. The chain combines TRBV9 with TRBJ1-6; TRBD1 matches at 7 bases. V lost 4 bases and J lost 6; bases outside the gene matches: 4. CDR1 SGDLS and CDR2 YYNGEE come from the germline V gene. The CDR3 length is 14 residues. The CDR3 loop is CASSPTGVNSPLHF. CDR3 nucleotides: TGTGCCAGCAGCCCAACAGGGGTTAATTCACCCCTCCACTTT.

The rearrangement links TRBV6-4 to TRBJ1-2, with D tentatively TRBD1 (5 bases). Germline loops: CDR1 MRHNA, CDR2 SNTAGT. The CDR3 has 14 amino acids. The germline V and J ends were trimmed by 0 bases and 1 base, with 6 bases remaining between them. This CDR3 is CASSDSGGNYGYTF. CDR3 bases: TGTGCCAGCAGTGACTCGGGGGGTAACTATGGCTACACCTTC.

CDR3 coding DNA: TGTGCCAGCAGGGCAGTATTCTCAGGCACTGAAGCTTTCTTT. Translated, it gives CASRAVFSGTEAFF. This sequence joins TRBV6-5 and TRBJ1-1; D uncertain. This CDR3 contains 14 residues. With 6 bases removed from V and 4 bases from J, the gap between germline ends came to 15 bases. Germline loops: CDR1 MNHEY, CDR2 SVGAGI.

This clone has a handful of counts. The chain joins TRBV28 to TRBJ2-7, with D maybe TRBD1 (5 bases). Germline lookup yields CDR1 MDHEN and CDR2 SYDVKM. The CDR3 extends over 15 amino acids. Trimming took 8 bases from V and 3 from J, leaving 20 bases between them. CDR3 sequence: CASRPVPLGLYEQYF. Here the CDR3 DNA reads TGTGCCAGCCGACCAGTCCCCCTGGGGCTCTACGAGCAGTACTTC.

The gene calls are TRBV19 and TRBJ2-3; D is perhaps TRBD1 (5 bases). V was pared by 0 bases and J by 10 bases, with 14 bases between. Germline V gene sequence: CDR1 LNHDA, CDR2 SQIVND (reference sequence). The length of the CDR3 is 14 residues. CDR3 protein: CASSIDRWGNAQYF. DNA of the CDR3: TGTGCCAGTAGTATAGATCGGTGGGGCAACGCGCAGTATTTT.

The rearrangement joins TRBV11-3 to TRBJ2-3, with D possibly matching TRBD1 (5 bases). The CDR3 contains 14 residues. The V end was cut by 5 bases, the J end by 0 bases, with 9 bases between. Germline V gene data show CDR1 as SGHNT and CDR2 as YENEEA. CDR3 protein: CASSKTASTDTQYF. DNA for the CDR3: TGTGCCAGCAGCAAGACAGCTAGCACAGATACGCAGTATTTT. The complete variable domain, with remaining parts taken from reference TRBV11-3 and TRBJ2-3, reads EAGVVQSPRYKIIEKKQPVAFWCNPISGHNTLYWYLQNLGQGPELLIRYENEEAVDDSQLPKDRFSAERLKGVDSTLKIQPAELGDSAVYLCASSKTASTDTQYFGPGTRLTVL.

This chain links TRBV28 with TRBJ2-7, with D possibly being TRBD1 (6 bases). Germline lookup yields CDR1 MDHEN and CDR2 SYDVKM. The CDR3 contains 14 residues. The germline V and J ends were trimmed by 4 bases and 4 bases, with 14 bases remaining between them. The CDR3 region is CASSSLTGKYEQYF. The CDR3 region has the DNA TGTGCCAGCAGTTCGTTGACAGGAAAGTACGAGCAGTACTTC.

V gene TRBV6-6 combines with J gene TRBJ1-1, with D unresolved. The ends were cut back, 1 base at V and 1 base at J, with 7 bases in the middle. Germline V gene data show CDR1 as MNHNY and CDR2 as SVGAGI (reference sequence). The CDR3 extends over 14 amino acids. CDR3 sequence reads: CASSYFRGNTEAFF. The CDR3 DNA reads as TGTGCCAGCAGTTACTTCCGGGGGAACACTGAAGCTTTCTTT.

The V and J genes are TRBV7-2 and TRBJ1-6, with D possibly TRBD1 on 5 matching bases. The V gene lost 2 bases and the J gene lost 7 bases, with 12 bases spanning the gap. This CDR3 has 15 residues. From germline, CDR1 is SGHTA and CDR2 FQGNSA. CDR3 bases: TGTGCCAGCAGCTTATGGCAGGGCAGCAATTCACCCCTCCACTTT. Its protein product is CASSLWQGSNSPLHF.

This clone was seen just once. This rearrangement joins TRBV2 to TRBJ2-7; 7 bases map to TRBD1. J was trimmed by 6 bases and V by 7 bases; bases with no gene match: 12. The germline V gene has CDR1 SNHLY and CDR2 FYNNEI. This CDR3 is built from 14 residues. The CDR3: CASTPTGSTLEQYF. CDR3 DNA sequence: TGTGCCAGCACGCCGACAGGGTCGACCCTCGAGCAGTACTTC.

The CDR3 here is CASSLGAGGLPEQFF. CDR3 sequence (DNA): TGTGCCAGCAGCTTAGGAGCGGGAGGGCTTCCTGAGCAGTTCTTC. J is TRBJ2-1 and V is TRBV7-3; 10 bases fit TRBD2. Germline values: CDR1 SGHTA, CDR2 FQGTGA. Trimming took 2 bases from V and 9 from J; bases not matched to a gene: 7. The length of the CDR3 is 15 residues.

The chain combines TRBV13 with TRBJ2-7; perhaps TRBD1 as D (5 bases). Germline V gives CDR1 PRHDT, CDR2 FYEKMQ (reference sequence). Trimming took off 5 bases at V and 0 bases at J, with 8 bases between the two ends. This CDR3 is 13 amino acids long. CDR3 bases: TGTGCCAGCAGCACCAGGGACTCCTACGAGCAGTACTTC. This codes for CASSTRDSYEQYF.

The chain combines TRBV7-2 with TRBJ2-7; 13 bases fit TRBD2. With V trimmed by 6 bases and J by 1 base, 6 bases remained unmatched. The CDR3 spans 16 residues. Germline V gene sequence: CDR1 SGHTA, CDR2 FQGNSA. The CDR3 loop is CASRPTSGRFSYEQYF. The CDR3 DNA is TGTGCCAGCAGGCCGACTAGCGGGAGGTTTTCCTACGAGCAGTACTTC.

The genes are TRBV4-1 and TRBJ2-1, with TRBD2 as a possible D gene (6 bases). Germline V gene sequence: CDR1 MGHRA, CDR2 YSYEKL. V was shortened by 0 bases and J by 2 bases, with 8 bases between the two germline ends. The CDR3 length is 15 residues. The CDR3, as DNA: TGCGCCAGCAGCCAAGAAGGAGGGCCCTACAATGAGCAGTTCTTC. Protein sequence: CASSQEGGPYNEQFF.

The genes are TRBV7-9 and TRBJ2-5; possibly TRBD2 for D (6 bases). CDR3 length equals 16 residues. Germline V CDR1 and CDR2: SEHNR, FQNEAQ (reference sequence). V lost 5 bases to trimming and J lost 2 bases, with 18 bases between them. This CDR3 reads CASSPYRAGRQETQYF. CDR3 nucleotide sequence: TGTGCCAGCAGCCCCTATCGCGCGGGACGTCAAGAGACCCAGTACTTC.

The chain combines TRBV7-2 with TRBJ1-2; 7 bases line up with TRBD1. The ends lost 3 bases at V and 8 bases at J; junction bases unmatched: 12. Germline lookup yields CDR1 SGHTA and CDR2 FQGNSA. The CDR3 is 15 amino acids. CDR3 sequence: CASSFPDRKREGYTF. Written as DNA, the CDR3 is TGTGCCAGCAGCTTTCCGGACAGGAAGCGAGAAGGCTACACCTTC.

This rearrangement joins TRBV28 to TRBJ1-2; possible D gene TRBD1, 5 bases. CDR1 is MDHEN and CDR2 is SYDVKM in the germline V gene. The V gene lost 5 bases and the J gene lost 8 bases, with 15 bases spanning the gap. The CDR3 is 13 amino acids. The CDR3 sequence: CASSTNQGEGYTF. The DNA of the CDR3 is TGTGCCAGCAGTACAAACCAAGGGGAAGGCTACACCTTC.

This clone was recorded only once. The chain combines TRBV18 with TRBJ1-2; maybe TRBD1 (6 bases). V lost 0 bases, J lost 3 bases, and 11 bases lay in between. Germline V lookup: CDR1 KGHSH, CDR2 LQKENI. This CDR3 region has 15 residues. CDR3 DNA sequence: TGTGCCAGCTCACCACCGGGAAACAGGGACTATGGCTACACCTTC. Translating gives CASSPPGNRDYGYTF. Combining the CDR3 with reference TRBV18 and TRBJ1-2 gives the whole variable domain NAGVMQNPRHLVRRRGQEARLRCSPMKGHSHVYWYRQLPEEGLKFMVYLQKENIIDESGMPKERFSAEFPKEGPSILRIQQVVRGDSAAYFCASSPPGNRDYGYTFGSGTRLTVV.

This chain links TRBV6-5 with TRBJ1-6; D is possibly TRBD1 (5 bases). The germline V gene encodes CDR1 MNHEY and CDR2 SVGAGI. Trimming removed 6 bases at V and 10 bases at J, with 10 bases between. The CDR3 is 12 residues long. The CDR3 reads CASSPGLSPLHF. The CDR3 DNA reads as TGTGCCAGCAGCCCAGGGCTATCACCCCTCCACTTT.

The V and J genes are TRBV6-1 and TRBJ1-1, with TRBD1 matching 7 bases. The CDR3 spans 15 residues. The trim removed 2 bases at V and 1 base at J, leaving 4 bases unmatched. Germline CDR1 reads MNHNS; CDR2 reads SASEGT. The CDR3 DNA follows: TGTGCCAGCAGTGAACCTCAGGGGGAGAACACTGAAGCTTTCTTT. This gives the protein CASSEPQGENTEAFF.

The DNA of the CDR3 is TGTGCCAGCAGAGTTCCGGGACAGGTCAATGGCTACACCTTC. Translated, it gives CASRVPGQVNGYTF. The chain is built from TRBV6-5 and TRBJ1-2, with 8 bases fitting TRBD1. This CDR3 has 14 amino acids. Germline trimming cut 6 bases from V and 6 bases from J; bases unmatched to any gene: 9. Germline CDR1 and CDR2: MNHEY and SVGAGI.

V is TRBV5-1 and J is TRBJ1-4; 7 nucleotides match TRBD1. V lost 3 bases to trimming and J lost 12 bases; unmatched junction nucleotides: 17. The germline CDR1 and CDR2 sequences are SGHRS and YFSETQ. There are 16 residues in the CDR3. The CDR3 is CASSSGEPGQSWQLFF. CDR3 nucleotide sequence: TGCGCCAGCAGCTCCGGCGAGCCGGGACAGTCCTGGCAACTGTTTTTT.